A single sample is the source of the 7 T cell receptor beta chains below, sequenced in a study of T-cell memory formation after mild COVID-19. TCRdb ran MiXCR on the 5' RACE reads and lists one entry per CDR3 protein. This table has 300,000 to 350,000 distinct CDR3 sequences, 14% appearing once. Sequencing was performed on PBMCs or a T cell subset sorted from them (not recorded which). The receptor set was obtained from a man younger than 35 who had mild COVID-19 (a few samples of this study predate the infection). Cell type and time point are not known.

This clonotype was recorded at least ten times. The V and J genes are TRBV5-1 and TRBJ2-2, with D hard to call. V lost 6 bases and J lost 6, with 9 bases in between. This CDR3 has 12 residues. CDR1 is SGHRS and CDR2 is YFSETQ in the germline V gene. The CDR3 region is CASTPPAGELFF. CDR3 sequence (DNA): TGCGCCAGCACCCCCCCCGCCGGGGAGCTGTTTTTT.

The chain couples TRBV25-1 to TRBJ2-2; 8 bases match TRBD1. Germline CDR1 is MGHDK and CDR2 is SYGVNS. This CDR3 is 14 amino acids long. Trimming took 5 bases from V and 4 from J; bases not matched to a gene: 3. The DNA of the CDR3 is TGTGCCAGCAGTCGGACAGGGAGCACCGGGGAGCTGTTTTTT. Its protein product is CASSRTGSTGELFF.

The chain employs TRBV30 and TRBJ1-2; tentative D call: TRBD1 (5 bases). Trimming removed 0 bases at V and 14 bases at J, with 22 bases between. Germline lookup yields CDR1 GTSNPN and CDR2 SVGIG (reference sequence). The CDR3 contains 14 residues. CDR3 bases: TGTGCCTGGAGTGTATCCCGGGTCGGGGGGAGAGCGACCTTC. Translating it yields CAWSVSRVGGRATF.

This clonotype was detected ten times or more. This chain connects TRBV24-1 to TRBJ2-3; 12 bases map to TRBD2. This CDR3 has 16 residues. Germline V lookup: CDR1 KGHDR, CDR2 SFDVKD. After removal of 3 bases from V and 3 bases from J, the junction contained 3 bases not matched to a gene. The DNA for the CDR3 is TGTGCCACCAGTGATCCCGGACTAGCGGGGACAGATACGCAGTATTTT. This sequence encodes CATSDPGLAGTDTQYF.

V usage is TRBV7-6 and J usage is TRBJ2-6; 10 nucleotides agree with TRBD1. V was pared by 4 bases and J by 0 bases, with 9 bases of the junction left unmatched. The germline V gene has CDR1 SGHVS and CDR2 FNYEAQ. The length of the CDR3 is 19 residues. The CDR3 DNA reads TGTGCCAGCAGCTCCAGCTGGACAGGGGGGGGCTCTGGGGCCAACGTCCTGACTTTC. It yields the protein CASSSSWTGGGSGANVLTF.

This clonotype was recorded once. DNA of the CDR3: TGTGCCAGCAGCCCGAGTAGCGGGGGAGCCTACGAGCAGTACGTC. This translates into CASSPSSGGAYEQYV. This sequence joins TRBV2 and TRBJ2-7; 9 bases align to TRBD2. The germline gives CDR1 SNHLY, CDR2 FYNNEI. The CDR3 has 15 residues. V lost 6 bases to trimming and J lost 2 bases; unmatched junction nucleotides: 8.

The chain links TRBV4-2 to TRBJ2-3; tentatively, D is TRBD2 (7 bases). CDR3 size: 15 residues. The germline gives CDR1 LGHNA, CDR2 YNFKEQ. V gave up 4 bases and J gave up 2 bases, with 13 bases separating them. CDR3 coding DNA: TGTGCCAGCAGCCTCGCGGGGGCCCTCACAGATACGCAGTATTTT. It specifies CASSLAGALTDTQYF.